A single sample gave rise to the 29 T cell receptor beta chains below, sequenced in a study of shared clonotypes between healthy human individuals. Clones were read by immunoSEQ multiplex PCR, and TCRdb kept only the in-frame ones, dropping some. Of millions of clones detected, approximately 92% appear once; the ten largest clones hold over 0.12%. Material: naive CD4+ T cells sorted from blood. Sample subset: CD45RA+ positively selected. These receptors came from a young man in good health.

This sequence joins TRBV27 and TRBJ2-5, with no clear D. Germline V gene data show CDR1 as MNHEY and CDR2 as SMNVEV (reference sequence). The CDR3 contains 15 residues. V lost 2 bases and J 4 bases, leaving 14 bases between the germline ends. DNA of the CDR3: TGTGCCAGCAGTTTAAGTCTGCCCCAAATAGAGACCCAGTACTTC. Translation: CASSLSLPQIETQYF.

The rearrangement joins TRBV29-1 to TRBJ2-1; D not resolved. Germline CDR1 reads SQVTM; CDR2 reads ANQGSEA. This CDR3 contains 12 residues. Trimming took off 4 bases at V and 4 bases at J, with 8 bases between the two ends. CDR3 nucleotides: TGCAGCGTTGCCCTGGATTACAATGAGCAGTTCTTC. Amino acids: CSVALDYNEQFF.

The J gene is TRBJ2-1, the V gene TRBV2, with 8 bases fitting TRBD2. CDR1 is SNHLY and CDR2 is FYNNEI in the germline V gene. The CDR3 has 12 residues. V was clipped by 7 bases and J by 4 bases; unmatched bases: 0. CDR3 nucleotides: TGTGCCAGCACTAGCGGGTACAATGAGCAGTTCTTC. Translated, it gives CASTSGYNEQFF.

The J gene is TRBJ2-3, the V gene TRBV10-1; D not resolved. Trimming shortened V by 0 bases and J by 8 bases, and 12 bases separated the two germline ends. The CDR3 spans 14 residues. Germline values: CDR1 WNHNN, CDR2 SYGVQD (reference sequence). The CDR3 sequence: CASSESIQDATQYF. As DNA, the CDR3 is TGCGCCAGCAGTGAGTCGATCCAGGACGCTACGCAGTATTTT.

The chain combines TRBV6-5 with TRBJ1-6; D ambiguous. Trimming took 10 bases from V and 4 from J, leaving 14 bases between them. The CDR3 totals 14 residues. CDR1 is MNHEY and CDR2 is SVGAGI in the germline V gene. Here the CDR3 DNA reads TGTGCCACCCGGTCCCCCCGATATAATTCACCCCTCCACTTT. Amino acid sequence: CATRSPRYNSPLHF.

The rearrangement links TRBV7-9 to TRBJ2-2; TRBD2 matches at 10 bases. With 2 bases clipped from V and 6 bases from J, the junction kept 3 bases outside the gene matches. The CDR3 has 15 residues. Germline CDR1 reads SEHNR; CDR2 reads FQNEAQ (reference sequence). The CDR3 sequence: CASSLLAGVPGELFF. In DNA, the CDR3 is TGTGCCAGCAGCTTACTAGCGGGAGTTCCCGGGGAGCTGTTTTTT.

V usage is TRBV10-2 and J usage is TRBJ2-7; the D gene is possibly TRBD1 (5 bases). The germline gives CDR1 WSHSY, CDR2 SAAADI. CDR3 size: 13 residues. Here the CDR3 DNA reads TGCGCGGTTGCCCAGGACACGTCCTACGAGCAGTACTTC. This translates into CAVAQDTSYEQYF.

The chain employs TRBV2 and TRBJ1-5; TRBD1 is a possible D gene (5 bases). V lost 4 bases and J 2 bases, leaving 9 bases between the germline ends. This CDR3 region has 14 residues. The germline CDR1 and CDR2 sequences are SNHLY and FYNNEI. DNA of the CDR3: TGTGCCAGCAGTGGGGCGGGGGGCAATCAGCCCCAGCATTTT. This sequence encodes CASSGAGGNQPQHF.

V gene TRBV21-1 combines with J gene TRBJ2-2; the table's D call, TRBD2, has no DNA check behind it. TRBV21-1 is a pseudogene segment. This CDR3 region has 16 residues. The CDR3 region has the DNA TGTGCCAGCAGCAAAGGACCTCCTAGCGTCGCCGGGGAGCTGTTTTTT. It is translated as CASSKGPPSVAGELFF.

The gene calls are TRBV25-1 and TRBJ2-5; D not certain. The CDR3 sequence is 13 residues long. The V end lost 3 bases, the J end lost 5 bases, and 10 bases lay between the germline ends. The V gene's germline CDR1 is MGHDK and CDR2 SYGVNS. For the CDR3, the DNA is TGTGCCAGCAGTGACCACGTTGTGGAGACCCAGTACTTC. Translation: CASSDHVVETQYF.

This chain connects TRBV2 to TRBJ1-5, with 7 positions matching TRBD1. The germline V gene encodes CDR1 SNHLY and CDR2 FYNNEI. CDR3 size: 15 residues. Trimming cost V 6 bases and J 7 bases; bases outside gene matches: 12. CDR3 sequence: CASRIIKGAGQPQHF. The CDR3 DNA is TGTGCCAGCAGAATAATCAAGGGGGCTGGACAGCCCCAGCATTTT.

This clone occurred once. The gene calls are TRBV27 and TRBJ1-6; 8 bases match TRBD1. The V gene's germline CDR1 is MNHEY and CDR2 SMNVEV (reference sequence). The junction had 12 bases not matched to a gene; V was cut back by 2 bases and J by 9 bases. The CDR3 runs to 17 residues. Written as DNA, the CDR3 is TGTGCCAGCAGTTTAACTAGATCGGACAGGGTGATTTCACCCCTCCACTTT. Residues: CASSLTRSDRVISPLHF.

V is TRBV5-1 and J is TRBJ2-3, with 9 bases aligning to TRBD1. The CDR3 totals 15 residues. J gave up 4 bases and V 4 bases, and 7 bases lay outside the gene matches. The germline gives CDR1 SGHRS, CDR2 YFSETQ. The CDR3 reads CASSITGGASDTQYF. The CDR3 bases are TGCGCCAGCAGCATAACAGGGGGCGCTTCAGATACGCAGTATTTT.

This rearrangement joins TRBV19 to TRBJ2-4, with 10 positions matching TRBD2. Germline CDR1 is LNHDA and CDR2 is SQIVND (reference sequence). With V trimmed by 6 bases and J by 0 bases, 11 bases remained unmatched. This CDR3 has 18 residues. CDR3 amino acids: CASSQGLAGVLAKNIQYF. CDR3 in DNA: TGTGCCAGTAGCCAAGGGCTAGCGGGAGTCTTAGCCAAAAACATTCAGTACTTC. The complete variable domain, with remaining parts taken from reference TRBV19 and TRBJ2-4, reads DGGITQSPKYLFRKEGQNVTLSCEQNLNHDAMYWYRQDPGQGLRLIYYSQIVNDFQKGDIAEGYSVSREKKESFPLTVTSAQKNPTAFYLCASSQGLAGVLAKNIQYFGAGTRLSVL.

CDR3 in DNA: TGTGCCAGCAGTTTGACAGGGGAGTGGGGCTCTGGGGCCAACGTCCTGACTTTC. This translates into CASSLTGEWGSGANVLTF. The J gene is TRBJ2-6, the V gene TRBV27; 8 bases map to TRBD1. The CDR3 runs to 18 residues. In germline, CDR1 is MNHEY, CDR2 SMNVEV (reference sequence). With V trimmed by 3 bases and J by 0 bases, 7 bases remained unmatched.

The J gene is TRBJ2-1, the V gene TRBV28; D is undetermined. Trimming took 5 bases from V and 7 from J, leaving 12 bases between them. CDR3 size: 13 residues. CDR1 is MDHEN, CDR2 SYDVKM, per germline. The CDR3 DNA is TGTGCCAGCAGTGCAGCCAGTGATAATGAGCAGTTCTTC. Its protein is CASSAASDNEQFF.

This clone was seen once. J is TRBJ2-1 and V is TRBV27; 7 nucleotides align to TRBD2. This CDR3 is 13 amino acids long. J lost 10 bases, V lost 0 bases, and 3 bases had no gene match. In germline, CDR1 is MNHEY, CDR2 SMNVEV (reference sequence). CDR3 sequence reads: CASSLSGSGEQFF. As DNA, the CDR3 is TGTGCCAGCAGTTTATCGGGTAGCGGGGAGCAGTTCTTC.

As for this clone: Other DNA sequences from this sample encode an identical CDR3 as well. The chain carries TRBV10-3 and TRBJ2-5; TRBD1 or TRBD2 may be the D gene (6 bases each). V was cut by 7 bases and J by 5 bases, with 14 bases left in between. The CDR3 sequence is 13 residues long. CDR1 is ENHRY and CDR2 is SYGVKD in the germline V gene. CDR3 region: CAITSGGGETQYF. The DNA for the CDR3 is TGTGCCATCACTTCCGGAGGGGGGGAGACCCAGTACTTC.

The chain couples TRBV27 to TRBJ1-5; D gene unclear. CDR1 is MNHEY and CDR2 is SMNVEV in the germline V gene (reference sequence). V was shortened by 3 bases and J by 9 bases, with 12 bases between the two germline ends. The CDR3 sequence is 13 residues long. The CDR3 nucleotides read TGTGCCAGCAGTTTCATCGGAATTTGGCCCCAGCATTTT. This translates into CASSFIGIWPQHF.

This clone has a handful of counts. The genes are TRBV30 and TRBJ1-6; possible D gene TRBD1, 6 bases. Germline V gene data show CDR1 as GTSNPN and CDR2 as SVGIG (reference sequence). The CDR3 covers 14 residues. Trimming removed 5 bases from V and 10 bases from J, with 18 bases in between. The CDR3 DNA follows: TGTGCCTGGGACCCCACAGGGCTGAACTCACCCCTCCACTTT. Amino acid sequence: CAWDPTGLNSPLHF.

The chain joins TRBV29-1 to TRBJ2-5; D is unresolved. The CDR3 consists of 12 residues. Trimming removed 7 bases from V and 11 bases from J, with 20 bases in between. Germline lookup yields CDR1 SQVTM and CDR2 ANQGSEA. Written as DNA, the CDR3 is TGCAGCGCCCTCTCGCCCAACCAGAGGCAGTACTTC. Protein: CSALSPNQRQYF.

The CDR3 DNA is TGTGCCAGCAGCAAGGGTACACCCAGGAGGGCGTTTAGGGGCAATCAGCCCCAGCATTTT. It specifies CASSKGTPRRAFRGNQPQHF. The genes are TRBV21-1 and TRBJ1-5. TRBV21-1 is recorded as a pseudogene. The CDR3 runs to 20 residues.

The chain carries TRBV14 and TRBJ1-2, with TRBD1 identical over 12 bases. The CDR3 totals 15 residues. The trim removed 4 bases at V and 7 bases at J, leaving 7 bases unmatched. Germline V CDR1 and CDR2: SGHDN, FVKESK. The CDR3 sequence is CASSLPGQGALGYTF. The CDR3 nucleotides are TGTGCCAGCAGCCTCCCGGGACAGGGGGCGCTTGGCTACACCTTC.

The V gene is TRBV4-1, the J gene TRBJ2-1, with TRBD2 matching over 7 bases. The CDR3 covers 15 residues. Germline V gene sequence: CDR1 MGHRA, CDR2 YSYEKL. After removal of 4 bases from V and 5 bases from J, the junction contained 8 bases not matched to a gene. CDR3 loop: CASSRPGGSDNEQFF. The CDR3 coding sequence is TGCGCCAGCAGCCGTCCGGGGGGTTCTGACAATGAGCAGTTCTTC.

This chain uses TRBV6-1 with TRBJ2-4; 11 bases map to TRBD1. V lost 6 bases, J lost 7 bases, and 2 bases stayed unmatched. The CDR3 is made up of 13 amino acids. Germline V CDR1 and CDR2: MNHNS, SASEGT. The CDR3 nucleotides read TGTGCCAGCAGGGGACAGGGGGAGAACATTCAGTACTTC. Translated, it gives CASRGQGENIQYF.

The chain combines TRBV5-1 with TRBJ1-2; 7 nucleotides match TRBD1. Germline trimming cut 3 bases from V and 3 bases from J; bases unmatched to any gene: 8. The germline V gene has CDR1 SGHRS and CDR2 YFSETQ. This CDR3 spans 15 amino acids. The CDR3 sequence is CASSSTGEGDYGYTF. The CDR3 nucleotides read TGCGCCAGCAGCTCCACAGGGGAAGGGGACTATGGCTACACCTTC.

This chain uses TRBV6-1 with TRBJ2-1; 8 nucleotides agree with TRBD2. Germline V gives CDR1 MNHNS, CDR2 SASEGT. V was pared by 7 bases and J by 8 bases, with 7 bases of the junction left unmatched. The CDR3 is 13 amino acids. CDR3 residues: CASKISGGHEQFF. DNA for the CDR3: TGTGCCAGCAAAATTTCGGGGGGGCATGAGCAGTTCTTC.

The chain couples TRBV27 to TRBJ2-2; D remains ambiguous. The V end lost 6 bases, the J end lost 4 bases, and 9 bases lay between the germline ends. From germline, CDR1 is MNHEY and CDR2 SMNVEV (reference sequence). This CDR3 contains 13 residues. The CDR3 nucleotides read TGTGCCAGCAGGATTCTAGGCACCGGGGAGCTGTTTTTT. It codes for CASRILGTGELFF.

This clone was picked up one time. The genes are TRBV6-5 and TRBJ2-5; the match to TRBD2 covers 7 bases. Germline CDR1 reads MNHEY; CDR2 reads SVGAGI. With V trimmed by 10 bases and J by 0 bases, 8 bases remained unmatched. The CDR3 runs to 14 residues. As DNA, the CDR3 is TGTGCCACCAAGCGGGGTCAGTACCAAGAGACCCAGTACTTC. It translates to CATKRGQYQETQYF.